This is a list of T cell receptor beta chains from one sample in a study of blood T cell repertoires in COVID-19. This table comes from immunoSEQ multiplex PCR, and its TCRdb copy is limited to in-frame clones, with some not included. This sample has 55,000 to 65,000 clones, with approximately 86% found just once. The sample taken for sequencing was peripheral blood. The receptors shown here come from a man in his sixties with acute or convalescent COVID-19. The CDR3 runs from the conserved cysteine through the conserved F or W. The order of the fields is CDR3 DNA, CDR3 protein, clone size, J gene, D gene, CDR3 length, V gene. A D gene is named only where the DNA matches it firmly. Rows may omit the clone size; those that give it use once, few, many or a size class.

TGTGCCAGCAGCCCCTCGGGGGGGACCGCTGAAGCTTTCTTT	CASSPSGGTAEAFF	-	TRBJ1-1	-	14	TRBV7-9
TGTGCCAGCAGTTACTCGAGACAGGAATTGGGCTACACCTTC	CASSYSRQELGYTF	-	TRBJ1-2	-	14	TRBV6-6
TGTGCCAGCAGTTTAAGGGACAGCCACGCCTACGAGCAGTACTTC	CASSLRDSHAYEQYF	-	TRBJ2-7	TRBD1	15	TRBV27
TGTGCCAGCAGTTTAGAGGGTAACGAGCAGTACTTC	CASSLEGNEQYF	-	TRBJ2-7	-	12	TRBV28
TGTGCCAGCAGCCCCCCAGCAGGGGGCCCCGGGGAGCTGTTTTTT	CASSPPAGGPGELFF	-	TRBJ2-2	TRBD1	15	TRBV7-9
TGTGCCAGCAGCGTAGATGGTAACACCGTGAAACAGTACTTC	CASSVDGNTVKQYF	-	TRBJ2-7	-	14	TRBV9
TGTGCCAGCAGTATGGGAACAGGGAATCAGCCCCAGCATTTT	CASSMGTGNQPQHF	-	TRBJ1-5	-	14	TRBV28
TGTGCCAGTAGTCATATGACAGGGGGAAGTAATGAAAAACTGTTTTTT	CASSHMTGGSNEKLFF	-	TRBJ1-4	TRBD1	16	TRBV19
TGTGCCAGCGCGGGACGGCCGAATTCACCCCTCCACTTT	CASAGRPNSPLHF	-	TRBJ1-6	-	13	TRBV2
TGTGCCAGCAGCCAAGTACTAGCGGGGACCGGGGAGCTGTTTTTT	CASSQVLAGTGELFF	-	TRBJ2-2	TRBD2	15	TRBV3-1/TRBV3-2
TGTGCCAGCAAAGGACTAGCGGGAGCCGGCGAGCAGTACTTC	CASKGLAGAGEQYF	-	TRBJ2-7	TRBD2	14	TRBV6-5
TGTGCCAGCATGCAGGGATGGTGTACCGGGGAGCTGTTTTTT	CASMQGWCTGELFF	-	TRBJ2-2	-	14	TRBV21-1
TGTGCCAGCAGCCCTTTAGACAGGCTGATTAACTATGGCTACACCTTC	CASSPLDRLINYGYTF	-	TRBJ1-2	-	16	TRBV7-9
TGTGCCAGCAGCCTAGGCTCCCCCGGACAGTATAATTCACCCCTCCACTTT	CASSLGSPGQYNSPLHF	-	TRBJ1-6	-	17	TRBV11-2
TGCGCCAGCAGCCAAGGTTCCGGGAGGCCCCAGCATTTT	CASSQGSGRPQHF	-	TRBJ1-5	-	13	TRBV4-1
TGTGCCAGCAGCTCCCGGACAGGGCACTCTGGAAACACCATATATTTT	CASSSRTGHSGNTIYF	-	TRBJ1-3	TRBD1	16	TRBV7-9
TGTGCCAGCGGCGAGGGACTATACACAGATACGCAGTATTTT	CASGEGLYTDTQYF	-	TRBJ2-3	TRBD2	14	TRBV28
TGTGCCAGCAGTCCATCCTGGGACAGGAATGCCCAGCATTTT	CASSPSWDRNAQHF	-	TRBJ1-5	TRBD1	14	TRBV28
TGTGCCAGTAAAAGGGGCCTCGAAGCTTTCTTT	CASKRGLEAFF	-	TRBJ1-1	-	11	TRBV19
TGTGCCAGCCATGGGACAGGGGGCGGCTATGGCTACACCTTC	CASHGTGGGYGYTF	-	TRBJ1-2	TRBD1	14	TRBV6-5
TGTGCCAGCAGCCCTTTGGGACTAGCGGGGCCCGTACGGGGCAATGAGCAGTTCTTC	CASSPLGLAGPVRGNEQFF	-	TRBJ2-1	TRBD2	19	TRBV5-8
TGTGCCACCAGTGATGGTTCGGGGAATCAGCCCCAGCATTTT	CATSDGSGNQPQHF	-	TRBJ1-5	-	14	TRBV24-1
TGTGCCAGCAGCCCCGGCAGCGGGAGTAGTAATGAGCAGTTCTTC	CASSPGSGSSNEQFF	-	TRBJ2-1	TRBD2	15	TRBV5-4
TGTGCCAGCAGTCCCCTGGGGTCAGGAGGAAGCGATGAGCAGTTCTTC	CASSPLGSGGSDEQFF	-	TRBJ2-1	-	16	TRBV27
TGTGCCAGCAGCAGGGACAGGAACACCGGGGAGCTGTTTTTT	CASSRDRNTGELFF	-	TRBJ2-2	TRBD1	14	TRBV9
TGTGCCAGCAGCCAAGAAGTCAGGGGGCGAAACACCGGGGAGCTGTTTTTT	CASSQEVRGRNTGELFF	few	TRBJ2-2	TRBD1	17	TRBV4-2
TGTGCCAGCTCTGGGGGGTACGAGCAGTACTTC	CASSGGYEQYF	-	TRBJ2-7	-	11	TRBV14
TGTGCCAGCTCACCCACTAGCGAGCCCTACGAGCAGTACTTC	CASSPTSEPYEQYF	-	TRBJ2-7	TRBD2	14	TRBV18
TGTGCCAGCAGCCCCGGACTACGGCCCAATGAGCAGTTCTTC	CASSPGLRPNEQFF	-	TRBJ2-1	-	14	TRBV5-4